This TCR beta chain was identified during a study of human T cells and chemical hapten exposure. Looking at the study overall: A roughly 2 cm by roughly 2 cm inner upper arm patch received 2% DPC for sensitization. The cohort included alopecia areata under or over 50% scalp, totalis and universalis.

As to time point: patch test 3, about 24 weeks after DPC sensitization. The treatment was: therapeutic diphenylcyclopropenone sensitization with weekly scalp DPC. TCRdb re-called the RACE reads with MiXCR, one entry per CDR3 protein. The sample holds some 64,000 distinct CDR3 sequences, approximately 10% seen once. For this clonotype: Antigen unknown.

Findings and limits, study-wide: Counts of TCRs expanded at PT1 correlated positively with patch test score. Given that the donors had alopecia, their immune response may differ from that seen in healthy people.

The sequences come from whole blood, collected in connection with sensitization to the hapten diphenylcyclopropenone (DPC). This sequence was found in a woman aged 25 to 39 with alopecia areata. Some clones in this sample may be carry-over from other donors' samples.

The CDR3 loop reads CASSEFKDGNQPQHF. The CDR3 bases are TGTGCCAGCAGTGAGTTTAAGGATGGCAATCAGCCCCAGCATTTT. The genes are TRBV6-1 and TRBJ1-5, with D unresolved. V dropped 3 bases and J dropped 2 bases, with 11 bases sitting between them. The CDR3 loop spans 15 amino acids. The germline V gene has CDR1 MNHNS and CDR2 SASEGT.